Sequencing of this TCR beta chain was carried out in a study of cytomegalovirus exposure and HLA in healthy donors. 13 Jbeta primers and 60 Vbeta primers were used for the PCR. TCRdb's copy holds only in-frame clones and misses some; the assay was immunoSEQ multiplex PCR. The sample records roughly 160,000 clones, roughly 85% being singletons. Germline V gene sequence: CDR1 KGHSH, CDR2 LQKENI. V was trimmed by 2 bases and J by 0 bases, leaving 16 bases between them. The CDR3 extends over 17 amino acids. The source of this sequence is a boy between 2 and 10 years old in good health and CMV-seronegative. What was sequenced was PBMCs. The chain joins TRBV18 to TRBJ1-1, with D perhaps matching TRBD1 (5 bases). Here the CDR3 DNA reads TGTGCCAGCTCACCATGGGATCTGACAGCTTTGAACACTGAAGCTTTCTTT. This translates into CASSPWDLTALNTEAFF.